These T cell receptor beta chains were read from a single sample in a study of blood T cell repertoires in COVID-19. The repertoire was sequenced with immunoSEQ multiplex PCR; TCRdb's copy has only in-frame clones and lacks some. Of about 250,000 clones listed, approximately 83% were seen once; the top ten hold around 5.9%. The sequenced material came from peripheral blood. The receptors originated from a human donor in a cohort sampled during active COVID-19. Both conserved end residues are part of each CDR3. The D gene is left open where the match is weak. Size values are once, few and many counts, or a class for expanded clones, and some rows have none.

TRBD1	TRBV5-1	TRBJ2-3	.	CASSLGPLTGMSTDTQYF	TGCGCCAGCAGCTTGGGACCTCTGACAGGGATGAGCACAGATACGCAGTATTTT
.	TRBV6-2/TRBV6-3	TRBJ1-5	.	CASSQGTPVHF	TGTGCCAGCAGCCAAGGGACTCCCGTGCATTTT
TRBD1	TRBV30	TRBJ1-2	.	CAWSPLGTGDERYTF	TGTGCCTGGAGTCCACTCGGGACAGGGGATGAACGCTACACCTTC
TRBD1	TRBV5-6	TRBJ2-7	.	CASSSLTGTYEQYF	TGTGCCAGCAGCTCGCTGACAGGGACCTACGAGCAGTACTTC
TRBD1	TRBV5-1	TRBJ2-7	.	CASSPMTGAPYEQYF	TGCGCCAGCAGCCCAATGACAGGGGCCCCCTACGAGCAGTACTTC
.	TRBV2	TRBJ1-5	once	CAGGYDQPQHF	TGTGCTGGGGGGTACGATCAGCCCCAGCATTTT
TRBD1	TRBV28	TRBJ1-1	once	CASSSPGQGSFAEAFF	TGTGCCAGCAGTTCACCGGGACAGGGTTCGTTCGCTGAAGCTTTCTTT
.	TRBV21-1	TRBJ2-7	.	CASQGGESYEQYF	TGTGCCAGCCAAGGAGGGGAGAGCTACGAGCAGTACTTC
TRBD1	TRBV5-6	TRBJ2-1	.	CASSNWGTGENYNEQFF	TGTGCCAGCAGCAATTGGGGGACAGGGGAAAATTACAATGAGCAGTTCTTC
.	TRBV6-6	TRBJ1-4	.	CASSQGSNEKLFF	TGTGCCAGCAGCCAGGGATCTAATGAAAAACTGTTTTTT
.	TRBV27	TRBJ2-1	few	CASSLSRAGLNEQFF	TGTGCCAGCAGTTTATCAAGAGCGGGCCTCAATGAGCAGTTCTTC
.	TRBV14	TRBJ1-6	few	CASRRSSSGSPLHF	TGTGCCAGCAGAAGATCTTCCTCGGGTTCACCCCTCCACTTT
.	TRBV18	TRBJ2-7	.	CASSQNIQGRLPGEQYF	TGTGCCAGCTCACAGAATATACAGGGGAGGTTACCGGGGGAGCAGTACTTC
TRBD1	TRBV5-6	TRBJ1-2	.	CASSSTGDYGYTF	TGTGCCAGCAGCTCCACAGGGGACTATGGCTACACCTTC
.	TRBV19	TRBJ1-2	.	CASSTLQSEYGYTF	TGTGCCAGTAGTACTTTACAGTCCGAATATGGCTACACCTTC
.	TRBV18	TRBJ1-1	.	CASSPREGTEAFF	TGTGCCAGCTCACCACGGGAGGGCACTGAAGCTTTCTTT
.	TRBV9	TRBJ1-2	.	CASSARHTPLGGYTF	TGTGCCAGCAGCGCCCGTCACACGCCGCTCGGGGGCTACACCTTC
.	TRBV13	TRBJ1-1	.	CASSLEAIRENTEAFF	TGTGCCAGCAGCTTAGAAGCGATTCGAGAAAACACTGAAGCTTTCTTT
TRBD2	TRBV11-2	TRBJ2-1	.	CASSPSGMYNEQFF	TGTGCCAGCAGCCCCAGCGGGATGTACAATGAGCAGTTCTTC
.	TRBV12-3/TRBV12-4	TRBJ1-3	.	CASSPGNTIYF	TGTGCCAGCAGTCCAGGGAACACCATATATTTT
.	TRBV7-9	TRBJ2-7	few	CASSLVFQAEQYF	TGTGCCAGCAGCTTAGTTTTCCAGGCTGAGCAGTACTTC
TRBD1	TRBV5-1	TRBJ2-7	.	CASSLDRGQSYEQYF	TGCGCCAGCAGCCTCGACAGGGGGCAATCCTACGAGCAGTACTTC